The 14 T cell receptor beta chains below were found in one sample sequenced in a study of blood T cell repertoires in COVID-19. Repertoires were generated with immunoSEQ multiplex PCR, while TCRdb's copy carries only in-frame clones and drops some. The sample includes 250,000 to 400,000 clones, roughly nine tenths of them seen just once. Sequenced sample: PBMCs or T cells enriched from blood (not recorded which). The source of these receptors is a man in his sixties who had recovered from COVID-19.

The rearrangement links TRBV7-2 to TRBJ2-3, with D maybe TRBD2 (5 bases). CDR3 size: 15 residues. Trimming removed 5 bases from V and 5 bases from J, with 17 bases in between. Germline CDR1 reads SGHTA; CDR2 reads FQGNSA. The CDR3 here is CASSPADPSGDTQYF. As DNA, the CDR3 is TGTGCCAGCAGCCCCGCCGACCCCAGCGGAGATACGCAGTATTTT.

The chain carries TRBV18 and TRBJ2-7, with TRBD1 matching over 7 bases. Germline lookup yields CDR1 KGHSH and CDR2 LQKENI. There are 15 residues in the CDR3. The J segment lost 5 bases and the V segment lost 1 base, leaving 8 bases of the junction unmatched. In DNA, the CDR3 is TGTGCCAGCTCACCACGGACAGGTGCGCCCCACGAGCAGTACTTC. Translating it yields CASSPRTGAPHEQYF.

The rearrangement links TRBV5-6 to TRBJ1-2; D is unclear. Trimming left V 5 bases short and J 7 bases short, with 9 bases between. CDR3 length: 11 residues. Per germline, CDR1 SGHDT and CDR2 YYEEEE. The CDR3 DNA follows: TGTGCCAGCAGTTATCTCGGTGGCTACACCTTC. Translated, it gives CASSYLGGYTF.

The chain uses TRBV10-3 and TRBJ1-2; TRBD1 is a possible D gene (5 bases). Trimming cost V 3 bases and J 3 bases, with 8 bases left between them. Germline V lookup: CDR1 ENHRY, CDR2 SYGVKD. This CDR3 contains 13 residues. The CDR3 loop reads CAISERDYYGYTF. CDR3 sequence (DNA): TGTGCCATCAGTGAACGGGACTACTATGGCTACACCTTC.

The DNA of the CDR3 is TGTGCCAGCAGCTTAGTTGCTAGCCGGGGCATTCAGTACTTC. Its protein product is CASSLVASRGIQYF. The V and J genes are TRBV7-8 and TRBJ2-4; D is possibly TRBD2 (5 bases). The CDR3 runs to 14 residues. V lost 1 base and J lost 9, with 13 bases in between. The germline CDR1 and CDR2 sequences are SGHVS and FQNEAQ.

In DNA, the CDR3 is TGTGCCAGCAGCTTGGGTGGAGTCGCTAGAACTGAAGCTTTCTTT. Translated, it gives CASSLGGVARTEAFF. The rearrangement joins TRBV7-9 to TRBJ1-1; D unresolved. Trimming pared 3 bases from V and 5 bases from J, leaving 16 bases between. Germline-derived CDR1 and CDR2 are SEHNR and FQNEAQ (reference sequence). There are 15 residues in the CDR3.

This chain connects TRBV4-1 to TRBJ1-5, with 7 bases identical to TRBD1. The J segment lost 9 bases and the V segment lost 7 bases, leaving 6 bases of the junction unmatched. Germline assignment: CDR1 MGHRA and CDR2 YSYEKL. This CDR3 region has 12 residues. CDR3 sequence: CASKGQFPPQHF. For the CDR3, the DNA is TGCGCCAGCAAGGGACAGTTTCCGCCCCAGCATTTT.

This clone was seen a single time. The rearrangement joins TRBV7-9 to TRBJ1-2, with 9 bases identical to TRBD1. CDR1 and CDR2 (germline): SEHNR, FQNEAQ (reference sequence). The CDR3 spans 14 residues. The junction had 11 bases not matched to a gene; V was cut back by 8 bases and J by 7 bases. CDR3 sequence: CASSATGTGFGYTF. For the CDR3, the DNA is TGTGCCAGCTCCGCAACCGGGACAGGGTTTGGCTACACCTTC. The entire variable domain, with the rest obtained from reference TRBV7-9 and TRBJ1-2, is as follows: DTGVSQNPRHKITKRGQNVTFRCDPISEHNRLYWYRQTLGQGPEFLTYFQNEAQLEKSRLLSDRFSAERPKGSFSTLEIQRTEQGDSAMYLCASSATGTGFGYTFGSGTRLTVV.

This chain uses TRBV5-4 with TRBJ2-7; a weak D match, TRBD2 (6 bases). The CDR3 runs to 14 residues. Germline V gene sequence: CDR1 SGHNT, CDR2 YYREEE (reference sequence). V shed 1 base and J shed 5 bases, with 13 bases lying between them. This chain's CDR3 is CASSLPGDPDEQYF. DNA for the CDR3: TGTGCCAGCAGCTTGCCGGGGGACCCCGACGAGCAGTACTTC.

This chain joins TRBV30 and TRBJ1-3; 7 bases are a match to TRBD1. Germline CDR1 and CDR2: GTSNPN and SVGIG (reference sequence). This CDR3 is 13 amino acids long. V lost 5 bases and J lost 1; bases outside the gene matches: 2. CDR3 DNA sequence: TGTGCCTGGGGACAGGTTTCTGGAAACACCATATATTTT. This gives the protein CAWGQVSGNTIYF.

This clone was seen only a few times. The rearrangement joins TRBV5-4 to TRBJ1-1; D is perhaps TRBD1 (6 bases). Germline CDR1 SGHNT, CDR2 YYREEE (reference sequence). Trimming shortened V by 3 bases and J by 0 bases, and 12 bases separated the two germline ends. This CDR3 comprises 15 residues. The CDR3 nucleotides are TGTGCCAGCAGCTCCCGGGACACCCTGAACACTGAAGCTTTCTTT. This gives the protein CASSSRDTLNTEAFF. The complete variable domain, with remaining parts taken from reference TRBV5-4 and TRBJ1-1, reads ETGVTQSPTHLIKTRGQQVTLRCSSQSGHNTVSWYQQALGQGPQFIFQYYREEENGRGNFPPRFSGLQFPNYSSELNVNALELDDSALYLCASSSRDTLNTEAFFGQGTRLTVV.

This clone appeared a few times. The chain is built from TRBV5-1 and TRBJ1-1; D is perhaps TRBD1 (6 bases). The CDR3 length is 14 residues. Trimming left V 0 bases short and J 1 base short, with 7 bases between. From germline, CDR1 is SGHRS and CDR2 YFSETQ. The CDR3 sequence: CASSLDRANTEAFF. CDR3 nucleotide sequence: TGCGCCAGCAGCTTGGACAGGGCGAACACTGAAGCTTTCTTT.

This chain joins TRBV2 and TRBJ2-3; 9 bases are a match to TRBD1. The CDR3 spans 13 residues. The germline V gene encodes CDR1 SNHLY and CDR2 FYNNEI. V was clipped by 7 bases and J by 3 bases; unmatched bases: 2. CDR3 coding DNA: TGTGCCAGCAAAGGGACAGGGACAGATACGCAGTATTTT. Protein: CASKGTGTDTQYF.

In its sample, this clone was seen once. The chain is built from TRBV7-2 and TRBJ2-2, with 10 bases identical to TRBD1. V was clipped by 6 bases and J by 6 bases; unmatched bases: 7. This CDR3 is built from 15 residues. The germline V gene encodes CDR1 SGHTA and CDR2 FQGNSA. The CDR3 loop is CASRSTGGNSGELFF. The DNA of the CDR3 is TGTGCCAGCAGGTCGACAGGGGGCAATTCCGGGGAGCTGTTTTTT. Together with reference TRBV7-2 and TRBJ2-2, the CDR3 gives the full variable domain: GAGVSQSPSNKVTEKGKDVELRCDPISGHTALYWYRQSLGQGLEFLIYFQGNSAPDKSGLPSDRFSAERTGGSVSTLTIQRTQQEDSAVYLCASRSTGGNSGELFFGEGSRLTVL.